The source of this T cell receptor beta chain is a study of circulating CD8 cells and anti-PD-1 response in melanoma. Study in general: Non-responders showed stable or progressive disease; responders showed complete or partial response. Study results and caveats: Expanded sorted subsets were checked for tumor reactivity using peptides.

Using roughly 16 ng of total RNA, TCR libraries were made with the QIAseq Immune Repertoire TCR panel. From the reads, TCRdb called clonotypes with MiXCR, one entry per CDR3 protein. Of more than 950 distinct CDR3 sequences in the sample, 8.5% to 10% were seen once. From live CD3+CD8+TCRalphabeta+ cells, four PD-1 and/or TIGIT subsets were sorted. This CDR3 is built from 14 residues. V was cut by 3 bases and J by 4 bases, with 13 bases left in between. Looked up from germline, CDR1 is MDHEN and CDR2 is SYDVKM. This clonotype is termed medium-sized. Its antigen is not known. The chain uses TRBV28 and TRBJ2-7; D might be TRBD1 or TRBD2, each matching 6 bases. The origin of this receptor is a human donor with melanoma. This sample comprised CD8+ T cells from PBMCs, obtained at baseline or after one month of anti-PD-1 therapy (not recorded which). CDR3 protein: CASSFPGAGYEQYF. The CDR3 DNA is TGTGCCAGCAGTTTCCCGGGGGCGGGATACGAGCAGTACTTC.